This T cell receptor beta chain was recovered during a study of PD-L1 blockade in urothelial cancer. Study-wide background: Between 0 and 3 prior chemotherapy regimens had been given to patients. Researchers found blood samples held a median of 141,255 T cells.

This CDR3 contains 16 residues. V was pared by 9 bases and J by 0 bases, with 11 bases of the junction left unmatched. Germline CDR1 reads MGHDK; CDR2 reads SYGVNS. Synthetic TCR analog templates were spiked into all PCRs individually. Clones were read by immunoSEQ multiplex PCR, and TCRdb kept only the in-frame ones, dropping some. The sample has more than 90,000 clones; around 93% are singletons. Study-wide results and limits: Lower than median blood TCR clonality before treatment predicted better survival.

Notes on this clone: The antigen remains undetermined.

Time point given: peripheral blood 6 weeks after treatment start. The rearrangement uses TRBV25-1 and TRBJ1-1, with 9 nucleotides matching TRBD1. The clonotype was recovered from a man between 60 and 75 years old with urothelial cancer. Source: PBMCs, taken around atezolizumab (anti-PD-L1) treatment. In nucleotides, the CDR3 is TGTGCCAGAATACAGGGGGCGGGGGCCATGAACACTGAAGCTTTCTTT. Protein: CARIQGAGAMNTEAFF.